This TCR beta chain was captured in a study of metastatic and nonmetastatic thyroid tumors. Study summary: Repertoires of blood and of tissue (tumor or nodule) from malignant and benign thyroid patients were compared.

Germline lookup yields CDR1 MNHNS and CDR2 SASEGT. V was shortened by 10 bases and J by 7 bases, with 19 bases between the two germline ends. This CDR3 region has 14 residues. Among the patients, none had received any treatment before thyroid surgery. Through MiXCR, TCRdb re-clonotyped the PCR reads. The table shows 25,000 to 30,000 clones, with over 20% occurring only once. Overall study results and limits: Reportedly, malignant thyroid tumors had significantly higher TCR beta diversity than benign nodules, in blood and tumor.

This clone is labeled medium-sized. Its specificity is not known. Sequencing was done on a sample of blood. V and J are TRBV6-1 and TRBJ2-2, with D maybe TRBD2 (5 bases). This clonotype originated in a female donor with papillary thyroid cancer or a benign thyroid nodule (not recorded which). Some clones in this sample may be carry-over from other donors' samples. The CDR3 loop reads CATSGRVEGGELFF. CDR3 DNA: TGTGCCACCTCTGGGCGGGTTGAAGGCGGGGAGCTGTTTTTT.